This TCR beta chain appears in the sequencing data of a study of blood T cell repertoires in COVID-19. On the study more broadly: The United States, Italy and Spain supplied acute and convalescent COVID-19 samples. PBMCs, B-cell-depleted T cells, or T cells were the source of the cDNA or gDNA that made up the material.

Here immunoSEQ multiplex PCR was the method, and the copy in TCRdb shows in-frame clones only, minus some. The table lists 25,000 to 30,000 clones, about 89% of them singletons, with approximately 2.6% in the top ten. The junction had 2 bases not matched to a gene; V was cut back by 0 bases and J by 4 bases. This CDR3 contains 15 residues. The germline CDR1 and CDR2 sequences are MNHEY and SVGAGI. The chain employs TRBV6-5 and TRBJ1-4; 7 nucleotides agree with TRBD1. The sample taken for sequencing was peripheral blood. The source is a human donor in a cohort sampled during active COVID-19. CDR3 residues: CASSYSNRGNEKLFF. In DNA, the CDR3 is TGTGCCAGCAGTTACTCGAACAGGGGTAATGAAAAACTGTTTTTT.